These 11 T cell receptor beta chains came from one sample sequenced in a study of T cell responses to AZD1222 COVID-19 vaccine. Sequenced by immunoSEQ multiplex PCR; TCRdb stores in-frame clones only, minus some. The data hold around 80,000 clones, with about 91% observed a single time. The specimen comprised peripheral blood, sampled 28 days after the second AZD1222 dose. The receptors were gathered from an adult who received the AZD1222 COVID-19 vaccine.

The chain combines TRBV20-1 with TRBJ1-2; perhaps TRBD1 as D (5 bases). Germline CDR1 reads DFQATT; CDR2 reads SNEGSKA (reference sequence). The V end lost 6 bases, the J end lost 7 bases, and 18 bases lay between the germline ends. The length of the CDR3 is 13 residues. The DNA for the CDR3 is TGCAGTGCCAGTAAGGACATAGCTGGTGGCTACACCTTC. Amino acids: CSASKDIAGGYTF.

The chain has TRBV4-1 and TRBJ2-7, with 7 positions matching TRBD1. Unmatched junction bases numbered 5, after V lost 0 bases and J lost 3 bases. This CDR3 region has 15 residues. CDR1 is MGHRA and CDR2 is YSYEKL in the germline V gene. CDR3 region: CASSQDRGFIYEQYF. The CDR3 DNA follows: TGCGCCAGCAGCCAAGACAGGGGGTTCATCTACGAGCAGTACTTC.

The chain couples TRBV28 to TRBJ2-3; 14 positions match TRBD2. This CDR3 region has 17 residues. Germline lookup yields CDR1 MDHEN and CDR2 SYDVKM. The V gene end was trimmed by 4 bases and the J gene end by 4 bases; junction bases not matched to a gene: 7. The CDR3, as DNA: TGTGCCAGCAGTTCTGGGACTAGCGGGAGACGAGCAGATACGCAGTATTTT. Its translation is CASSSGTSGRRADTQYF.

V usage is TRBV5-4 and J usage is TRBJ2-1; no definite D call. V was clipped by 3 bases and J by 4 bases, with 14 bases between them. Germline V CDR1 and CDR2: SGHNT, YYREEE (reference sequence). CDR3 length: 15 amino acids. CDR3 amino acids: CASSSSGYSYNEQFF. CDR3 coding DNA: TGTGCCAGCAGCTCGTCGGGCTACTCTTACAATGAGCAGTTCTTC. Combining the CDR3 with reference TRBV5-4 and TRBJ2-1 gives the whole variable domain ETGVTQSPTHLIKTRGQQVTLRCSSQSGHNTVSWYQQALGQGPQFIFQYYREEENGRGNFPPRFSGLQFPNYSSELNVNALELDDSALYLCASSSSGYSYNEQFFGPGTRLTVL.

This chain joins TRBV6-5 and TRBJ2-7; D may be TRBD1 (6 bases). The CDR3 runs to 13 residues. Germline loops: CDR1 MNHEY, CDR2 SVGAGI. The V gene lost 5 bases and the J gene lost 3 bases, with 11 bases spanning the gap. CDR3 DNA sequence: TGTGCCAGCAGTCTAGACAGGAACTACGAGCAGTACTTC. Amino acids: CASSLDRNYEQYF.

The CDR3 spells CASSGDRGRTEAFF. In nucleotides, the CDR3 is TGTGCCAGCAGTGGCGACAGGGGTCGGACTGAAGCTTTCTTT. This chain joins TRBV6-4 and TRBJ1-1, with TRBD1 identical over 8 bases. This CDR3 region has 14 residues. Germline V gives CDR1 MRHNA, CDR2 SNTAGT. With V trimmed by 4 bases and J by 5 bases, 6 bases remained unmatched.

The V call is TRBV3-1 (or the pseudogene TRBV3-2), the J call TRBJ2-5; 8 bases are a match to TRBD1. CDR1 and CDR2 (germline): LGHDT, YNNKEL (reference sequence). Trimming took 5 bases from V and 2 from J; bases not matched to a gene: 1. The CDR3 is 13 residues long. The CDR3 DNA is TGTGCCAGCAGCAGACAGGGGCAAGAGACCCAGTACTTC. Its translation is CASSRQGQETQYF.

The chain's CDR3 is CAAQRDTQDTQYF. The CDR3 region has the DNA TGCGCCGCTCAGAGGGACACCCAAGATACGCAGTATTTT. V usage is TRBV4-1 and J usage is TRBJ2-3, with D possibly being TRBD1 (6 bases). Germline CDR1 is MGHRA and CDR2 is YSYEKL. This CDR3 has 13 residues. Trimming cost V 11 bases and J 5 bases, with 17 bases left between them.

This sequence joins TRBV30 and TRBJ1-6; D is possibly TRBD1 (6 bases). V lost 3 bases and J lost 10, with 16 bases in between. Germline CDR1 GTSNPN, CDR2 SVGIG (reference sequence). This CDR3 comprises 14 residues. The CDR3 here is CAWSRGGQGSPLHF. For the CDR3, the DNA is TGTGCCTGGAGCCGGGGGGGGCAAGGATCACCCCTCCACTTT. The variable domain in full, with the rest retrieved from reference TRBV30 and TRBJ1-6, is SQTIHQWPATLVQPVGSPLSLECTVEGTSNPNLYWYRQAAGRGLQLLFYSVGIGQISSEVPQNLSASRPQDRQFILSSKKLLLSDSGFYLCAWSRGGQGSPLHFGNGTRLTVT.

The chain combines TRBV28 with TRBJ1-4; TRBD1 matches 10 bases. The CDR3 is 15 amino acids. Trimming removed 7 bases from V and 8 bases from J; junction bases left unmatched: 10. The germline V gene has CDR1 MDHEN and CDR2 SYDVKM. CDR3 protein: CASIEAGTGAEKLFF. The CDR3 nucleotides read TGTGCCAGCATTGAAGCCGGGACAGGGGCCGAAAAACTGTTTTTT.

This chain connects TRBV6-5 to TRBJ2-7, with D maybe TRBD1 (5 bases). The CDR3 covers 11 residues. Trimming left V 8 bases short and J 5 bases short, with 10 bases between. The germline V gene has CDR1 MNHEY and CDR2 SVGAGI. The CDR3: CASFDSHEQYF. CDR3 coding DNA: TGTGCCAGCTTTGACAGTCACGAGCAGTACTTC.